The sequence of this TCR beta chain was determined in a study of response to subunit inactivated influenza vaccine. The CDR3 is 18 residues long. The ends were cut back, 5 bases at V and 2 bases at J, with 22 bases in the middle. The study's findings and limits: The authors proposed limited new T cell recruitment per seasonal influenza vaccination.

Remarks on this clonotype: Antigen specificity is unknown. A clone one base away is much larger, so this may be a read error.

TCRdb called the RT-PCR reads again in MiXCR, with one record for every CDR3 protein. This sample carries hundreds of thousands of distinct CDR3 sequences, 20% to 25% of them seen once, and the ten largest clones take roughly a tenth. The rearrangement joins TRBV12-3 or TRBV12-4 to TRBJ1-3; TRBD1 might be the D (5 bases). Sequences were derived from PBMCs from blood, sampled about 20 months after vaccination. The TCR comes from a man aged 45 to 70 who received an inactivated influenza vaccine. The CDR3 here is CASSRGYWGWDPGNTIYF. The CDR3 DNA reads as TGTGCCAGCAGTCGGGGTTATTGGGGTTGGGACCCTGGAAACACCATATATTTT.